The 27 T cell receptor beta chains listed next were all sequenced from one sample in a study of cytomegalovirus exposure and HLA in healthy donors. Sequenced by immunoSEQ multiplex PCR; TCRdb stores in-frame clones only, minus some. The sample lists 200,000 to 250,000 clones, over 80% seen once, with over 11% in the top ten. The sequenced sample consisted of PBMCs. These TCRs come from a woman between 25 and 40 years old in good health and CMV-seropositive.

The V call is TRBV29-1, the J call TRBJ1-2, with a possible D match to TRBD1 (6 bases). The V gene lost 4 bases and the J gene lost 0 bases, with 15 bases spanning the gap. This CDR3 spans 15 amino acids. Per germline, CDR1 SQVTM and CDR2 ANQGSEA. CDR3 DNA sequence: TGCAGCGTTGGGGTAGAAAGGGGGACTAACTATGGCTACACCTTC. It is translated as CSVGVERGTNYGYTF. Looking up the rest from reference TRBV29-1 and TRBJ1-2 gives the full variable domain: SAVISQKPSRDICQRGTSLTIQCQVDSQVTMMFWYRQQPGQSLTLIATANQGSEATYESGFVIDKFPISRPNLTFSTLTVSNMSPEDSSIYLCSVGVERGTNYGYTFGSGTRLTVV.

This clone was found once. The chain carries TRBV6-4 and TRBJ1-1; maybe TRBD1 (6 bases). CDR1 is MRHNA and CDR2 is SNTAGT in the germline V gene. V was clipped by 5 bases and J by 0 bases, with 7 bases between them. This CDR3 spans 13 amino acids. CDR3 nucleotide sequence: TGTGCCAGCAGTAGGACAGTGAACACTGAAGCTTTCTTT. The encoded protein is CASSRTVNTEAFF.

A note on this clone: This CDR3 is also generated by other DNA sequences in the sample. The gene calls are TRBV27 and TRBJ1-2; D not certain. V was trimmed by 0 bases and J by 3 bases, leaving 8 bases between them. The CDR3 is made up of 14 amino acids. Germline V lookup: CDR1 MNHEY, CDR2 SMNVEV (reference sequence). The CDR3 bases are TGTGCCAGCAGTTTATCAGGGCAGTACTATGGCTACACCTTC. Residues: CASSLSGQYYGYTF.

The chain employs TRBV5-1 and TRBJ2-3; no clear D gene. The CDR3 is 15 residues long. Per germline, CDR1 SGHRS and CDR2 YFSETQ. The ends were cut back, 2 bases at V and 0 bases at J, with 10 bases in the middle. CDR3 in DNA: TGCGCCAGCAGCTTCGAGGCGTTCAGCACAGATACGCAGTATTTT. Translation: CASSFEAFSTDTQYF. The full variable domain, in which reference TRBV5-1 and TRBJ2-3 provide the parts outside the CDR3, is KAGVTQTPRYLIKTRGQQVTLSCSPISGHRSVSWYQQTPGQGLQFLFEYFSETQRNKGNFPGRFSGRQFSNSRSEMNVSTLELGDSALYLCASSFEAFSTDTQYFGPGTRLTVL.

The CDR3 coding sequence is TGCGCCAGCAGCCATGAGGGAATGAACACTGAAGCTTTCTTT. It codes for CASSHEGMNTEAFF. The genes are TRBV4-1 and TRBJ1-1; unclear D gene. This CDR3 spans 14 amino acids. Trimming took 3 bases from V and 0 from J, leaving 8 bases between them. Germline CDR1 is MGHRA and CDR2 is YSYEKL.

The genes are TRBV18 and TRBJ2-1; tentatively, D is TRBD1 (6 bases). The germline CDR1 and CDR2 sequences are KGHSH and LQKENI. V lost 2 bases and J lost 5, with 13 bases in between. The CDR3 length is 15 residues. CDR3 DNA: TGTGCCAGCTCACCAAACACAGGGTCCCACAATGAGCAGTTCTTC. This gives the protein CASSPNTGSHNEQFF.

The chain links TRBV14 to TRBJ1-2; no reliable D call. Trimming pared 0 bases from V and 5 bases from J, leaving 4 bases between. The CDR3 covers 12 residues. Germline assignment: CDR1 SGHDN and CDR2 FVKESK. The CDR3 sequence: CASSQDRYGYTF. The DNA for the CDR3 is TGTGCCAGCAGCCAAGATCGGTATGGCTACACCTTC.

This chain's CDR3 is CASSSDRMEKLFF. DNA for the CDR3: TGTGCCAGCAGCTCGGACAGGATGGAAAAACTGTTTTTT. This rearrangement joins TRBV11-1 to TRBJ1-4, with 7 bases that match TRBD1. Trimming at V came to 4 bases and at J to 8 bases, leaving 4 bases not matched to a gene. Per germline, CDR1 SGHAT and CDR2 FQDESV (reference sequence). The CDR3 is made up of 13 amino acids.

The CDR3 sequence: CASSLASRGAGLDQPQHF. The CDR3 DNA sequence: TGTGCCAGCAGCTTAGCGTCAAGGGGCGCGGGCTTAGATCAGCCCCAGCATTTT. The rearrangement links TRBV7-2 to TRBJ1-5; D is possibly TRBD1 (5 bases). V dropped 0 bases and J dropped 5 bases, with 20 bases sitting between them. CDR1 is SGHTA, CDR2 FQGNSA, per germline. The CDR3 extends over 18 amino acids.

Written as DNA, the CDR3 is TGTGCCAGCAGCTTGGGGTGGCAGATAAATCAGCCCCAGCATTTT. Its protein product is CASSLGWQINQPQHF. The rearrangement uses TRBV5-6 and TRBJ1-5, with D hard to call. CDR1 and CDR2 from the germline V gene are SGHDT and YYEEEE. CDR3 size: 15 residues. The ends were cut back, 0 bases at V and 4 bases at J, with 11 bases in the middle.

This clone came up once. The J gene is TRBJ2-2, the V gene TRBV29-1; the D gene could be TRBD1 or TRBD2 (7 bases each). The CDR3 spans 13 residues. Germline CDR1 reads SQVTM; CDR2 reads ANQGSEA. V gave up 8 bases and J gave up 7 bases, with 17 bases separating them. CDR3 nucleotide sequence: TGCAGCACTCGGCAGGGGGGGGACGGGGAGCTGTTTTTT. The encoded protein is CSTRQGGDGELFF.

CDR3 sequence reads: CASSLLAVYEQYF. The CDR3 DNA reads TGTGCCAGCAGTTTACTGGCGGTCTACGAGCAGTACTTC. This chain links TRBV28 with TRBJ2-7; unclear D gene. The CDR3 consists of 13 residues. V was shortened by 2 bases and J by 3 bases, with 8 bases between the two germline ends. Germline V gives CDR1 MDHEN, CDR2 SYDVKM.

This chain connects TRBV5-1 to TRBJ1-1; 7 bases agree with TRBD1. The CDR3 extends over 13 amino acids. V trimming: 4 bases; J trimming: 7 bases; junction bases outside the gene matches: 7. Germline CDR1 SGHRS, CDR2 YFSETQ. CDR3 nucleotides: TGCGCCAGCAGCCGCACAGGGGAATTTGAAGCTTTCTTT. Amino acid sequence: CASSRTGEFEAFF.

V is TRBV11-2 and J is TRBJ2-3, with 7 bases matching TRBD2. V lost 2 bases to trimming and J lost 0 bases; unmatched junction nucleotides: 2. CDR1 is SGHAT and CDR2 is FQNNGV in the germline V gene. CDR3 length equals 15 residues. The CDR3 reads CASSLSSGSTDTQYF. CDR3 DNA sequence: TGTGCCAGCAGCTTATCTAGCGGTAGCACAGATACGCAGTATTTT.

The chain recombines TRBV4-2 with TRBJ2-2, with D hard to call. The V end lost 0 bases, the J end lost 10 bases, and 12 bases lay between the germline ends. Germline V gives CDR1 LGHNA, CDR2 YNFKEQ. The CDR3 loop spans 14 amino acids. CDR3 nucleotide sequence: TGTGCCAGCAGCCAAGACCCGCTGGTAGCGGAGCTGTTTTTT. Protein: CASSQDPLVAELFF.

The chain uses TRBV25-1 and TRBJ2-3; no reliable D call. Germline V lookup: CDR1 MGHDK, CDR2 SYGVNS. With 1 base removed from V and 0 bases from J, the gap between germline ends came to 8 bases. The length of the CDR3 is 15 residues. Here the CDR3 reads CASSEFSTSTDTQYF. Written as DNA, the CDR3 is TGTGCCAGCAGTGAATTCTCGACTAGCACAGATACGCAGTATTTT.

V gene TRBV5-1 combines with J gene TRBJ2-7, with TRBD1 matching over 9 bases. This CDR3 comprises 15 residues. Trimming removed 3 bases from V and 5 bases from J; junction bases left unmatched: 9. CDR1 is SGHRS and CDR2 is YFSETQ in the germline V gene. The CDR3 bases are TGCGCCAGCAGCTCCAGGGTACAGGGGGCCCACGAGCAGTACTTC. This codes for CASSSRVQGAHEQYF.

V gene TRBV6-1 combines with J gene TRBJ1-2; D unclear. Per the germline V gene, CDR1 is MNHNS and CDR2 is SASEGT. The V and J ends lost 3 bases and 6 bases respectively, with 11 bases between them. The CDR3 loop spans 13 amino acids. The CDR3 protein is CASSDYNGHGYTF. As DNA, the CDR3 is TGTGCCAGCAGTGATTACAACGGGCATGGCTACACCTTC.

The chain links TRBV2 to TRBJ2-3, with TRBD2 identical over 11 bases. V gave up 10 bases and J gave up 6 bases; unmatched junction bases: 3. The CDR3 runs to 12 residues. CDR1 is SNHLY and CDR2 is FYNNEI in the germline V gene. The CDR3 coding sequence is TGTGCCACCTCTAGCGGGGGGGATACGCAGTATTTT. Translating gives CATSSGGDTQYF.

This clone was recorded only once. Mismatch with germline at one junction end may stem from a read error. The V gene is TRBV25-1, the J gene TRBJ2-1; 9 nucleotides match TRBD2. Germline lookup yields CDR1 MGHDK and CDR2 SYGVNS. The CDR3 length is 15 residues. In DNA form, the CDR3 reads TGTGCCAGCAGAGCTAGCGGGATAGGTTACAGTGAGCAGTTCTTC. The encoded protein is CASRASGIGYSEQFF.

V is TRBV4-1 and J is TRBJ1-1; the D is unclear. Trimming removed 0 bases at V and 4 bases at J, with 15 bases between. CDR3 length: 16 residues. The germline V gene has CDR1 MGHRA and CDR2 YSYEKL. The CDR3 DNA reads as TGCGCCAGCAGCCAAGATTGGACGGCTTGGGGCACTGAAGCTTTCTTT. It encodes CASSQDWTAWGTEAFF.

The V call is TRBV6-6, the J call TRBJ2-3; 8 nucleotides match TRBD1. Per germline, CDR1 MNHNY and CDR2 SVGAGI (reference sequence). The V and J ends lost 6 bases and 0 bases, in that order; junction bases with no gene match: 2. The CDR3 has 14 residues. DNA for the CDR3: TGTGCCAGCAGGACAGGGGCGAGCACAGATACGCAGTATTTT. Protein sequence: CASRTGASTDTQYF.

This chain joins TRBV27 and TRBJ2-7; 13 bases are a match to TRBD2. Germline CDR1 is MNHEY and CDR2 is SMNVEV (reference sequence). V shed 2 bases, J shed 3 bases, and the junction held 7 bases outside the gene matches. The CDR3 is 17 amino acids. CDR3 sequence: CASSLTGLAGLYYEQYF. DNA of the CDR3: TGTGCCAGCAGTTTAACGGGACTAGCGGGACTATACTACGAGCAGTACTTC.

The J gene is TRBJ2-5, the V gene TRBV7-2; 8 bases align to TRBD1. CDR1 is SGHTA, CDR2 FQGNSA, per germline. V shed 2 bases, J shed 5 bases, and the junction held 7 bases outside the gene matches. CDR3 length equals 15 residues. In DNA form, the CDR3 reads TGTGCCAGCAGCTTATTGTTGTCAGGGGGCGAGACCCAGTACTTC. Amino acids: CASSLLLSGGETQYF.

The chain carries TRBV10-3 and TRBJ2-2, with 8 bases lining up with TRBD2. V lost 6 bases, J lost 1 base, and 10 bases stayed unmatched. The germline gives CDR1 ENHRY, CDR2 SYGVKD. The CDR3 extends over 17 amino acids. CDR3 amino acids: CAIRDPTGLENTGELFF. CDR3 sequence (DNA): TGTGCCATCAGGGACCCCACGGGACTAGAGAACACCGGGGAGCTGTTTTTT.

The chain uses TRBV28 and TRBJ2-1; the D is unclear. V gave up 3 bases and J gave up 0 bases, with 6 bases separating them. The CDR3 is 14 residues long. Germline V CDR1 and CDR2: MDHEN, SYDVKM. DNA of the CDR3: TGTGCCAGCAGTTTGCCTAACTCCTACAATGAGCAGTTCTTC. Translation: CASSLPNSYNEQFF.

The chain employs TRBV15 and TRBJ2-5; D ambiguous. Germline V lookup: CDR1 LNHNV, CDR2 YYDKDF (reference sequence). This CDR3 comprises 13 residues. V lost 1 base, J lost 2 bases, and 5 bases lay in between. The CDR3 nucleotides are TGTGCCACCAGCAGAGTTGGACAAGAGACCCAGTACTTC. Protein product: CATSRVGQETQYF.